A single T cell receptor (beta chain) is shown here with its context. The data are from a study of blood T cell repertoires in COVID-19. On the study more broadly: Material from acute and convalescent COVID-19 was sourced from the United States, Italy and Spain. From T cells, B-cell-depleted T cells, or PBMCs came the material, which was cDNA or gDNA.

Source study methods: Reference gene primer amplification gave estimated nucleated cell counts. TCRdb's table, derived via immunoSEQ multiplex PCR, lists solely in-frame clones and lacks some. The D gene and trimming were derived from the DNA, and the V and J assignments and clone size from that table. Among roughly 150,000 clones, 86% were seen once, and the ten largest hold approximately 4%. The sample comprised peripheral blood. The sequence came from a woman in her 70s with acute or convalescent COVID-19.

DNA of the CDR3: TGTGCCAGCAGCGTCGACAGGGGCGGGTCCGGGGAGCTGTTTTTT. It codes for CASSVDRGGSGELFF. The chain employs TRBV11-2 and TRBJ2-2; 8 bases map to TRBD1. In germline, CDR1 is SGHAT, CDR2 FQNNGV. The CDR3 is made up of 15 amino acids. V lost 5 bases and J lost 6; bases outside the gene matches: 8.